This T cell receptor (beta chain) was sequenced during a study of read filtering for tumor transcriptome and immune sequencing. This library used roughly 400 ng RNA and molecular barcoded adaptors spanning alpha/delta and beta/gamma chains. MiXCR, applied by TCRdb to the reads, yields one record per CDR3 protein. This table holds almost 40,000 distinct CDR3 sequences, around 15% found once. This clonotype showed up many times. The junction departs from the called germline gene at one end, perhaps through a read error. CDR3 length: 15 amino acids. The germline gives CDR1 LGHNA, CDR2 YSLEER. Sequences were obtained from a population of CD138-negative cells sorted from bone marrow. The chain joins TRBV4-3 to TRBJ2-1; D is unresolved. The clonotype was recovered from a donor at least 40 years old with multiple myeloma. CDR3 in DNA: TGCGCCAGCAGCCAAGACCTAGTCCCCTATAATGAGCAGTTCTTC. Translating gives CASSQDLVPYNEQFF.